The sequence of this T cell receptor beta chain was determined in a study of low-dose radiotherapy and immunotherapy resistance in tumors. Whole-study context: Cohort 1 got 0.5 Gy per fraction every 2 weeks, 6.5 Gy in total.

Time point here: before trial treatment. Each donor was administered nivolumab, ipilimumab, aspirin, low-dose cyclophosphamide and low-dose radiotherapy. First-strand cDNA relied on TRAV- and TRBV-specific primers spanning alpha and beta chains. Over roughly 20 PCR cycles, TCRs were amplified from a constant-region primer and V-primer adapter. In vitro transcription was used to amplify the isolated mRNA. MiXCR, applied by TCRdb to the reads, yields one record per CDR3 protein. Of around 90,000 distinct CDR3 sequences listed, 15% to 20% were seen once; the top ten hold 5.5% to 6%. This clonotype was found a few times. Trimming removed 3 bases from V and 6 bases from J; junction bases left unmatched: 9. From germline, CDR1 is MDHEN and CDR2 SYDVKM. CDR3 length: 16 amino acids.

This specimen consisted of PBMCs, obtained before treatment. This TCR was sampled from a male donor with prostate cancer. The chain joins TRBV28 to TRBJ2-1, with 9 nucleotides matching TRBD1. CDR3 in amino acids: CASSFPEQGAGNEQFF. The CDR3 nucleotides read TGTGCCAGCAGTTTCCCGGAACAGGGGGCAGGCAATGAGCAGTTCTTC.